The present entry profiles one TCR beta chain with its context. The source of the sample is a study of blood T cell repertoires in COVID-19. About the research overall: The United States, Italy and Spain supplied acute and convalescent COVID-19 samples. The cDNA or gDNA used as material had been derived from T cells, B-cell-depleted T cells, or PBMCs.

From germline, CDR1 is KGHDR and CDR2 SFDVKD. The CDR3 contains 15 residues. Deletions cut 12 bases from V and 0 bases from J, with 16 bases between. Study processing details: For nucleated cells, counts were estimated from reference gene primer amplification. Repertoires were generated with immunoSEQ multiplex PCR, while TCRdb's copy carries only in-frame clones and drops some. V, J and clone size reflect that table, while D and trimming were determined from the DNA. Found here are 43,000 or so clones, roughly 80% of them singletons; the top ten hold 23%. The receptor's source is a woman in her sixties or seventies with acute or convalescent COVID-19. Sequencing input: peripheral blood. The J gene is TRBJ1-4, the V gene TRBV24-1; weak D call: TRBD1 (6 bases). The CDR3 DNA follows: TGTGCCGGTGGTAGGGGGTCAGCAACTAATGAAAAACTGTTTTTT. This encodes CAGGRGSATNEKLFF.